The 10 T cell receptor beta chains below were found in one sample sequenced in a study of PD-1 blockade in mismatch repair-deficient tumors. Sequencing used immunoSEQ multiplex PCR; TCRdb keeps in-frame clones, though not all of them. The data contain 38,000 or so clones, roughly 84% of them seen just once; the ten biggest clones take up roughly 4%. The starting material was peripheral blood, obtained about 81 weeks after starting pembrolizumab. These receptors all come from an adult with mismatch repair-deficient cancer.

The gene calls are TRBV2 and TRBJ2-1; TRBD1 agrees at 9 bases. Germline CDR1 reads SNHLY; CDR2 reads FYNNEI. V lost 4 bases to trimming and J lost 8 bases; unmatched junction nucleotides: 9. The CDR3 runs 15 residues. The CDR3 sequence: CASSAGQGEFDEQFF. CDR3 in DNA: TGTGCCAGCAGTGCGGGACAGGGTGAGTTCGATGAGCAGTTCTTC.

V gene TRBV5-6 combines with J gene TRBJ2-7, with D tentatively TRBD1 or TRBD2 (5 bases each). Germline V gene sequence: CDR1 SGHDT, CDR2 YYEEEE. The CDR3 extends over 14 amino acids. Deletions cut 2 bases from V and 6 bases from J, with 15 bases between. CDR3 sequence reads: CASSLVSGAGEQYF. For the CDR3, the DNA is TGTGCCAGCAGCTTAGTTTCTGGGGCGGGCGAGCAGTACTTC.

The chain joins TRBV28 to TRBJ2-7; D is perhaps TRBD2 (5 bases). Trimming removed 2 bases from V and 3 bases from J, with 14 bases in between. This CDR3 has 15 residues. Germline V lookup: CDR1 MDHEN, CDR2 SYDVKM. CDR3 sequence: CASSLAGPTYYEQYF. The CDR3 nucleotides read TGTGCCAGCAGTTTAGCGGGTCCCACCTACTACGAGCAGTACTTC.

This chain connects TRBV10-2 to TRBJ1-1, with TRBD1 identical over 7 bases. Germline V gene data show CDR1 as WSHSY and CDR2 as SAAADI. V trimming: 7 bases; J trimming: 2 bases; junction bases outside the gene matches: 7. The CDR3 is made up of 14 amino acids. The CDR3 DNA reads as TGCGCCAGCAATAGGGGACAGCTAAACACTGAAGCTTTCTTT. Translated, it gives CASNRGQLNTEAFF.

The chain is built from TRBV5-1 and TRBJ2-3; D perhaps matches TRBD1 (5 bases). This CDR3 is 21 amino acids long. CDR1 and CDR2 (germline): SGHRS, YFSETQ. V lost 1 base to trimming and J lost 0 bases, with 27 bases between them. For the CDR3, the DNA is TGCGCCAGCAGCTTGACCCCAGGCAGGGCTCTAAGCACGGTCAGCACAGATACGCAGTATTTT. Its protein product is CASSLTPGRALSTVSTDTQYF.

V and J are TRBV7-6 and TRBJ2-2; 9 positions agree with TRBD1. The CDR3 has 17 amino acids. V lost 5 bases, J lost 1 base, and 8 bases stayed unmatched. The germline gives CDR1 SGHVS, CDR2 FNYEAQ. The CDR3 here is CASSEAGTGKNTGELFF. The CDR3 DNA follows: TGTGCCAGCAGCGAGGCCGGGACAGGGAAGAACACCGGGGAGCTGTTTTTT.

The rearrangement uses TRBV7-2 and TRBJ2-1; a possible D gene is TRBD2 (5 bases). CDR1 and CDR2 from the germline V gene are SGHTA and FQGNSA. The CDR3 runs 17 residues. With 2 bases removed from V and 6 bases from J, the gap between germline ends came to 20 bases. The CDR3 region is CASSLLGGGGPFNEQFF. CDR3 in DNA: TGTGCCAGCAGCTTATTAGGCGGCGGCGGGCCGTTCAATGAGCAGTTCTTC.

The chain recombines TRBV7-3 with TRBJ2-1; 8 bases match TRBD2. The CDR3 extends over 15 amino acids. V trimming: 2 bases; J trimming: 8 bases; junction bases outside the gene matches: 8. The germline V gene has CDR1 SGHTA and CDR2 FQGTGA. The CDR3 spells CASSLASGAGDEQFF. The CDR3 DNA reads as TGTGCCAGCAGCTTAGCATCGGGAGCGGGGGATGAGCAGTTCTTC.

This chain links TRBV11-2 with TRBJ1-5, with D uncertain. The V gene's germline CDR1 is SGHAT and CDR2 FQNNGV. This CDR3 has 15 residues. With 1 base removed from V and 5 bases from J, the gap between germline ends came to 12 bases. CDR3 amino acids: CASSLGAGRDQPQHF. Here the CDR3 DNA reads TGTGCCAGCAGCTTAGGGGCGGGCAGAGATCAGCCCCAGCATTTT.

The chain recombines TRBV6-1 with TRBJ2-2; 10 bases are shared with TRBD1. Trimming took 4 bases from V and 5 from J; bases not matched to a gene: 4. The CDR3 spans 15 residues. Germline V gene data show CDR1 as MNHNS and CDR2 as SASEGT. This chain's CDR3 is CASSAWDRGTGELFF. CDR3 in DNA: TGTGCCAGCAGTGCGTGGGACAGGGGTACCGGGGAGCTGTTTTTT.